These T cell receptor beta chains were read from a single sample in a study of PD-1 blockade in classical Hodgkin lymphoma. TCRdb's copy holds only in-frame clones and misses some; the assay was immunoSEQ multiplex PCR. The sample records 4,000 or so clones, about 72% being singletons. The input for sequencing was CD8+ T cells from blood, taken before the fourth cycle of nivolumab. All receptors come from a human donor with classical Hodgkin lymphoma. Both conserved end residues are part of each CDR3. A D gene is named only where the DNA matches it firmly. Not every row has a clone size; where given, it reads once, few, many or a size class.

D gene	clone size	V gene	J gene	CDR3 DNA	CDR3 protein
TRBD2	-	TRBV9	TRBJ2-1	TGTGCCAGCAGCCCCCGTGGGCTAGCGGGGTACAATGAGCAGTTCTTC	CASSPRGLAGYNEQFF
-	-	TRBV6-6	TRBJ2-1	TGTGCCAGCAGTTACGCGGAAGGCTACAATGAGCAGTTCTTC	CASSYAEGYNEQFF
TRBD2	-	TRBV7-2	TRBJ2-7	TGTGCCAGCAGCCAGACTAGCGGGGGGGACTACGAGCAGTACTTC	CASSQTSGGDYEQYF
-	-	TRBV13	TRBJ1-1	TGTGCCAGCAGCTTAGACCAATTCAACCGGTACAGGGATACTGAAGCTTTCTTT	CASSLDQFNRYRDTEAFF
-	-	TRBV25-1	TRBJ2-1	TGTGCCAGCAGTGACAGGGAAGGGCAAAACAATGAGCAGTTCTTC	CASSDREGQNNEQFF
-	-	TRBV4-3	TRBJ2-7	TGCGCCAGCAGCCAAGATCCAGGGACAACCTACGAGCAGTACTTC	CASSQDPGTTYEQYF
TRBD2	-	TRBV4-1	TRBJ2-3	TGCGCCAGCAGCCCTGAGCCTAGCGGGACGGGGGATACGCAGTATTTT	CASSPEPSGTGDTQYF
TRBD1	-	TRBV5-6	TRBJ2-7	TGTGCCAGCAGCTTTCTTAGTCGGGACAGGGTGTCCTACGAGCAGTACTTC	CASSFLSRDRVSYEQYF
-	-	TRBV6-1	TRBJ2-3	TGTGCCAGCAGGTTGACACCGGGCGAAGATACGCAGTATTTT	CASRLTPGEDTQYF
-	-	TRBV9	TRBJ2-2	TGTGCCAGCAGCGACAGACCCCTCACCGGGGAGCTGTTTTTT	CASSDRPLTGELFF
TRBD1	-	TRBV7-9	TRBJ2-3	TGTGCCAGCAGCCCACCAGGGGGCGCAGATACGCAGTATTTT	CASSPPGGADTQYF
-	-	TRBV11-3	TRBJ2-1	TGTGCCAGCCGAGGTAGGGGGGTTATGTATGAGCAGTTCTTC	CASRGRGVMYEQFF
-	-	TRBV19	TRBJ2-5	TGTGCCAGTAGTATAGACCTCACCACCGGGGTAAAAGAGACCCAGTACTTC	CASSIDLTTGVKETQYF
TRBD2	once	TRBV5-4	TRBJ2-7	TGTGCCAGCAGCCCGGGGACTAGCGGGAGCATCGACGAGCAGTACTTC	CASSPGTSGSIDEQYF
TRBD2	-	TRBV30	TRBJ2-1	TGTGCCTGGAGCTTGGCGGGAGTCCACAATGAGCAGTTCTTC	CAWSLAGVHNEQFF
TRBD1	-	TRBV27	TRBJ2-5	TGTGCCAGCAGTTTGCGTACAGGGGTTGGGCAAGAGACCCAGTACTTC	CASSLRTGVGQETQYF
-	medium-sized	TRBV14	TRBJ1-2	TGTGCCAGCAGCCACAGGGTTGGCTATGGCTACACCTTC	CASSHRVGYGYTF
-	few	TRBV27	TRBJ1-6	TGTGCCAGCAGTTTAGTCGGGGTTGGGGTTAATTCACCCCTCCACTTT	CASSLVGVGVNSPLHF
-	-	TRBV2	TRBJ2-2	TGTGCCACCATAATAGGAAACACCGGGGAGCTGTTTTTT	CATIIGNTGELFF
-	-	TRBV12-5	TRBJ1-1	TGTGCTAGTGGTTTTAGTCAGGGTCCCAACACTGAAGCTTTCTTT	CASGFSQGPNTEAFF
-	-	TRBV9	TRBJ2-1	TGTGCCAGCAGCGTAGACCAGGGTGGAGGTAATGAGCAGTTCTTC	CASSVDQGGGNEQFF
TRBD1	-	TRBV4-3	TRBJ2-7	TGCGCCAGCAGCCAACAATGGAACGACAGGGTCTGGAACGAGCAGTACTTC	CASSQQWNDRVWNEQYF
-	-	TRBV7-9	TRBJ2-4	TGTGCCAGCAGCTTAGGGTTGGGAGGGGGAGGCAAAAACATTCAGTACTTC	CASSLGLGGGGKNIQYF
-	-	TRBV4-1	TRBJ1-6	TGCGCCAGCAGCCAAGATTACAATTCACCCCTCCACTTT	CASSQDYNSPLHF
-	-	TRBV4-1	TRBJ2-1	TGCGCCAGCAGCCAAGATCGATCGGGAGCCACCTACAATGAGCAGTTCTTC	CASSQDRSGATYNEQFF
-	-	TRBV19	TRBJ2-3	TGTGCCAGTAGGTTGTTCGGTTTGGCAACAGATACGCAGTATTTT	CASRLFGLATDTQYF
TRBD1	medium-sized	TRBV6-5	TRBJ1-6	TGTGCCAGCAGTTACTCGATGGACAGGGGAAATTCACCCCTCCACTTT	CASSYSMDRGNSPLHF
-	few	TRBV19	TRBJ1-2	TGTGCCAGTAGTATAGCGACTACCCGGGTCGGCTACACCTTC	CASSIATTRVGYTF
TRBD2	few	TRBV9	TRBJ2-7	TGTGCCAGCAGCGGCGGTAGCGGGAGGGCCAACGAGCAGTACTTC	CASSGGSGRANEQYF
TRBD2	-	TRBV4-3	TRBJ2-3	TGCGCCAGCAGCCAAGATCACCTAGCGGGAGTTATCGCAGATACGCAGTATTTT	CASSQDHLAGVIADTQYF
TRBD2	-	TRBV7-9	TRBJ2-5	TGTGCCAGCAGGCCCTCCGGGACTAGCGGGAGTCTGGGGGAGACCCAGTACTTC	CASRPSGTSGSLGETQYF
-	-	TRBV5-4	TRBJ2-7	TGTGCCAGCAGCTTGGGGACTAACACCTACGAGCAGTACTTC	CASSLGTNTYEQYF
-	few	TRBV18	TRBJ2-3	TGTGCCAGCTCTCTGACGCGAGGGGACGGAGATACGCAGTATTTT	CASSLTRGDGDTQYF
TRBD2	large	TRBV7-9	TRBJ2-1	TGTGCCAGCAGCCTCAGTCCCCTAGCGGGAGGGTACAATGAGCAGTTCTTC	CASSLSPLAGGYNEQFF